Listed below are T cell receptor beta chains from one sample, sequenced in a study of cytomegalovirus exposure and HLA in healthy donors. This table comes from immunoSEQ multiplex PCR, and its TCRdb copy is limited to in-frame clones, with some not included. The sample contains about 120,000 clones, over 80% of which appear only once. The material sequenced was PBMCs. The receptors were gathered from a man between 18 and 35 years old in good health and CMV-seropositive. Each CDR3 is given with its conserved first and last residue. D genes are given only for firm matches. Clone size appears in some rows only: once, few, many, or a class for an expanded clone.

-	-	TRBJ1-5	TRBV30	TGTGCCTGGAGTGTGGGGGCCCATAGCAATCAGCCCCAGCATTTT	CAWSVGAHSNQPQHF
-	TRBD2	TRBJ2-1	TRBV19	TGTGCCAGTAGCTGGACTAGCGGGGGGTACTATGAGCAGTTCTTC	CASSWTSGGYYEQFF
few	-	TRBJ1-5	TRBV6-5	TGTGCCAGCAGTTCCGGCAATCAGCCCCAGCATTTT	CASSSGNQPQHF
few	-	TRBJ2-3	TRBV7-9	TGTGCCAGCAGCTCTACAGATACGCAGTATTTT	CASSSTDTQYF
-	-	TRBJ2-1	TRBV10-2	TGCGCCAGCAGAGGGGTCTCCAATGAGCAGTTCTTC	CASRGVSNEQFF
-	-	TRBJ1-2	TRBV7-8	TGTGCCAGCAGCTTAACTCCAATGCGTGGCTACACCTTC	CASSLTPMRGYTF
-	-	TRBJ1-1	TRBV2	TGTGCCAGCAGTGGTGGCAGGTCTGACACTGAAGCTTTCTTT	CASSGGRSDTEAFF
-	-	TRBJ2-7	TRBV19	TGTGCCAGTAGCGCGTCCTCGGACAGTTTCTACGAGCAGTACTTC	CASSASSDSFYEQYF
-	-	TRBJ1-2	TRBV20-1	TGCCGCCCCGCGGGGTTACATGGCTACACCTTC	CRPAGLHGYTF
once	-	TRBJ2-7	TRBV30	TGTGCCTGGGGACAGTCCTACGAGCAGTACTTC	CAWGQSYEQYF
-	-	TRBJ2-7	TRBV30	TGTGCCTGGAGTGTATCGGGAAATCAGTACTTC	CAWSVSGNQYF
-	-	TRBJ1-2	TRBV6-6	TGTGCCAGCAGTTACAACCGGGACTCCTCCTTTACCTTC	CASSYNRDSSFTF
-	-	TRBJ1-1	TRBV4-1	TGCGCCAGCAGCCAGCAGGGCCACTACACTGAAGCTTTCTTT	CASSQQGHYTEAFF
-	TRBD1	TRBJ1-6	TRBV5-1	TGCGCCAGCAGCCGGACAGGGGTGGATAATTCACCCCTCCACTTT	CASSRTGVDNSPLHF